Listed below are T cell receptor beta chains from one sample, sequenced in a study of OX40 agonist ivuxolimab in advanced cancers. Only in-frame clones appear in the TCRdb table, and some are missing; sequencing was by immunoSEQ multiplex PCR. In the table there are 70,000 or so clones, just over 85% of which are singletons. Sequenced material: CD4+ or CD8+ T cells sorted from blood, taken in a trial of the OX40 agonist ivuxolimab. All receptors derive from an adult with an advanced solid tumor such as melanoma, head and neck, liver or kidney cancer. Each CDR3 is given with its conserved first and last residue. Fields, in order: clone size, V gene, D gene, J gene, CDR3 DNA, CDR3 protein. A D gene is named only where the DNA matches it firmly. Rows give clone size only sometimes, using once, few, many, or a class for an expanded clone.

>.|TRBV9|TRBD2|TRBJ2-1
TGTGCCAGCAGCGTAGGACTAGCGATACGTTACAATGAGCAGTTCTTC
CASSVGLAIRYNEQFF
>.|TRBV23-1|.|TRBJ1-2
TGCGCCAGCCGCTCTCGCTTCGGGTCCGGCTACACCTTC
CASRSRFGSGYTF
>once|TRBV7-2|.|TRBJ2-2
TGTGCCAGCAGCCCAGGACAGTCGGGCGCGGAGCTGTTTTTT
CASSPGQSGAELFF
>.|TRBV7-8|.|TRBJ1-1
TGTGCCAGCAGCTTGACCGCTAGCCCCACTGAAGCTTTCTTT
CASSLTASPTEAFF
>.|TRBV29-1|.|TRBJ2-1
TGCAGCGTTACAGGAGGGTTCAATGAGCAGTTCTTC
CSVTGGFNEQFF
>.|TRBV25-1|TRBD1|TRBJ2-5
TGTGCCAGCAGTATTAGGACAGGGCTACAAGAGACCCAGTACTTC
CASSIRTGLQETQYF
>once|TRBV2|TRBD1|TRBJ1-2
TGTGCCACCTCCTCAGGGACAGGGAACTATGGCTACACCTTC
CATSSGTGNYGYTF
>.|TRBV7-9|.|TRBJ2-3
TGTGCCAGCAGCCCGAGCACAGATACGCAGTATTTT
CASSPSTDTQYF
>.|TRBV7-2|.|TRBJ1-5
TGTGCCAGCAGCTTACGGGAGGACGGCGGGCCCCAGCATTTT
CASSLREDGGPQHF
>.|TRBV7-2|.|TRBJ1-1
TGTGCCAGCAGCTTAGTGGTCTTTAAGGTAGCTTTCTTT
CASSLVVFKVAFF
>.|TRBV9|.|TRBJ1-3
TGTGCCAGCAGCGTCCGGGCCGTCTCTGGAAACACCATATATTTT
CASSVRAVSGNTIYF
>.|TRBV25-1|TRBD2|TRBJ2-1
TGTGCCAGCAGTGACGGGGGGGTGGCCTACAATGAGCAGTTCTTC
CASSDGGVAYNEQFF
>once|TRBV30|.|TRBJ1-6
TGTGCCTGGAGTCAGGGACCTAACTATAATTCACCCCTCCACTTT
CAWSQGPNYNSPLHF
>few|TRBV4-3|.|TRBJ2-2
TGCGCCAGCAGCCAAGATCCGTTTGGCACCGGGGAGCTGTTTTTT
CASSQDPFGTGELFF
>once|TRBV30|TRBD2|TRBJ2-3
TGTGCCTGGGGACTAGCGGGAGGAAACACAGATACGCAGTATTTT
CAWGLAGGNTDTQYF
>.|TRBV18|TRBD1|TRBJ1-6
TGTGCCAGCTCACAAAGACAGGGAATGAATAATTCACCCCTCCACTTT
CASSQRQGMNNSPLHF
>.|TRBV9|TRBD1|TRBJ1-1
TGTGCCAGCAGCACCCGACAGGGACCGAACACTGAAGCTTTCTTT
CASSTRQGPNTEAFF
>.|TRBV6-1|.|TRBJ1-4
TGTGCCACCCAAGATGAGGGGGGGAATGAAAAACTGTTTTTT
CATQDEGGNEKLFF
>.|TRBV6-6|.|TRBJ1-5
TGTGCCAGCAGTTACGGGCGGGGGCTGAATCAGCCCCAGCATTTT
CASSYGRGLNQPQHF
>.|TRBV7-9|.|TRBJ2-7
TGTGCCAGCAGCTCCCTTAGTCGCGAGCAGTACTTC
CASSSLSREQYF
>.|TRBV6-5|TRBD1|TRBJ1-3
TGTGCCAGCAGGCCATCGACAGGGGCTGGAAACACCATATATTTT
CASRPSTGAGNTIYF
>.|TRBV5-4|.|TRBJ1-1
TGTGCCAGCAGCTCCCAGGACATAATTGAAGCTTTCTTT
CASSSQDIIEAFF
>.|TRBV28|.|TRBJ2-7
TGTGCCAGCAGTTTATTGGGCTACGAGCAGTACTTC
CASSLLGYEQYF
>.|TRBV19|TRBD2|TRBJ2-1
TGTGCCAGTAGTACGGGACTAGCAGCCTACAATGAGCAGTTCTTC
CASSTGLAAYNEQFF